Listed here is a single T cell receptor (beta chain). The data originate from a study of blood T cell repertoires in COVID-19. In the study overall: Sources were T cells, B-cell-depleted T cells, or PBMCs; the material itself was cDNA or gDNA.

Here immunoSEQ multiplex PCR was the method, and the copy in TCRdb shows in-frame clones only, minus some. The sample lists some 150,000 clones, 76% occurring once. Per the germline V gene, CDR1 is SGHTA and CDR2 is FQGNSA. With 2 bases clipped from V and 0 bases from J, the junction kept 10 bases outside the gene matches. CDR3 length equals 18 residues. This chain links TRBV7-2 with TRBJ2-7; 10 nucleotides line up with TRBD1. This TCR came from a woman over 75 with active or convalescent COVID-19. The sequencing input was peripheral blood. The CDR3 DNA follows: TGTGCCAGCAGCTTAAGTGTGACAGGGGGCCTTAGCTCCTACGAGCAGTACTTC. Protein sequence: CASSLSVTGGLSSYEQYF.